These 21 T cell receptor beta chains originate from one sample sequenced in a study of blood T cell repertoires in COVID-19. Measured with immunoSEQ multiplex PCR; TCRdb has only the in-frame clones, and not every one. The profile shows approximately 150,000 clones, about 85% of them singletons. Sequencing was done on a sample of PBMCs or T cells enriched from blood (not recorded which). All receptors derive from a woman in her forties who had recovered from COVID-19.

J is TRBJ1-1 and V is TRBV4-1; TRBD1 is a possible D gene (5 bases). Deletions cut 0 bases from V and 3 bases from J, with 8 bases between. CDR1 is MGHRA and CDR2 is YSYEKL in the germline V gene. The CDR3 extends over 14 amino acids. The CDR3 loop reads CASSQESRDTEAFF. Here the CDR3 DNA reads TGCGCCAGCAGCCAAGAATCCAGGGACACTGAAGCTTTCTTT.

The chain is built from TRBV25-1 and TRBJ2-5, with TRBD2 matching 13 bases. The CDR3 contains 14 residues. Germline assignment: CDR1 MGHDK and CDR2 SYGVNS. V shed 6 bases and J 5 bases; nucleotides not matched to a gene: 3. DNA of the CDR3: TGTGCCAGCAGCTGGACTAGCGGGAGTGAGACCCAGTACTTC. This codes for CASSWTSGSETQYF.

The rearrangement uses TRBV27 and TRBJ1-1, with 11 nucleotides matching TRBD1. The germline V gene has CDR1 MNHEY and CDR2 SMNVEV (reference sequence). CDR3 size: 16 residues. J was trimmed by 4 bases and V by 8 bases; bases with no gene match: 12. The CDR3 loop reads CASGAGTGGRSTEAFF. As DNA, the CDR3 is TGTGCCAGCGGGGCCGGGACAGGGGGAAGGAGCACTGAAGCTTTCTTT.

The rearrangement uses TRBV19 and TRBJ1-6, with no clear D. Trimming took off 5 bases at V and 9 bases at J, with 20 bases between the two ends. The CDR3 has 16 residues. Germline V gives CDR1 LNHDA, CDR2 SQIVND (reference sequence). The CDR3 here is CASSPSYRDPTSPLHF. The CDR3 DNA reads as TGTGCCAGTAGTCCGTCATACAGAGATCCTACTTCACCCCTCCACTTT.

The V call is TRBV9, the J call TRBJ2-1, with TRBD2 as a possible D gene (6 bases). This CDR3 has 16 residues. Germline V gene data show CDR1 as SGDLS and CDR2 as YYNGEE. Trimming took off 0 bases at V and 7 bases at J, with 17 bases between the two ends. The CDR3 loop is CASSVVWTTSQNEQFF. The DNA of the CDR3 is TGTGCCAGCAGCGTAGTTTGGACTACCTCACAAAATGAGCAGTTCTTC.

The J gene is TRBJ1-2, the V gene TRBV12-3 or TRBV12-4, with 7 nucleotides matching TRBD1. With 5 bases clipped from V and 7 bases from J, the junction kept 7 bases outside the gene matches. The CDR3 sequence is 13 residues long. Written as DNA, the CDR3 is TGTGCCAGCAGTCCGAGGGGGCAAAGTGGCTACACCTTC. This translates into CASSPRGQSGYTF.

Concerning this clone itself: Different DNA sequences within this sample yield the same CDR3. The chain joins TRBV27 to TRBJ2-2, with D unresolved. With 3 bases removed from V and 4 bases from J, the gap between germline ends came to 6 bases. CDR1 MNHEY and CDR2 SMNVEV come from the germline V gene (reference sequence). This CDR3 region has 13 residues. The CDR3 nucleotides read TGTGCCAGCAGTTTGAGCGTCACCGGGGAGCTGTTTTTT. Its translation: CASSLSVTGELFF.

This clone showed up just once. The genes are TRBV4-2 and TRBJ2-7; a weak D match, TRBD1 (5 bases). This CDR3 spans 18 amino acids. From germline, CDR1 is LGHNA and CDR2 YNFKEQ. Between the trimmed V and J ends, which lost 3 bases and 9 bases, there was a span of 30 bases. CDR3 in DNA: TGTGCCAGCAGCCATCGTGAGGTGTTACAGGTCTTTTTTCACGCGCAGTACTTC. It translates to CASSHREVLQVFFHAQYF.

The rearrangement uses TRBV15 and TRBJ1-1; no clear D. The CDR3 runs 14 residues. V gave up 0 bases and J gave up 1 base, with 6 bases separating them. Germline CDR1 and CDR2: LNHNV and YYDKDF (reference sequence). CDR3 loop: CATSRERGNTEAFF. The DNA of the CDR3 is TGTGCCACCAGCAGAGAACGGGGGAACACTGAAGCTTTCTTT. Variable domain in full (rest from reference TRBV15 and TRBJ1-1): DAMVIQNPRYQVTQFGKPVTLSCSQTLNHNVMYWYQQKSSQAPKLLFHYYDKDFNNEADTPDNFQSRRPNTSFCFLDIRSPGLGDTAMYLCATSRERGNTEAFFGQGTRLTVV.

J is TRBJ1-1 and V is TRBV7-2; the D is unclear. The germline V and J ends were trimmed by 3 bases and 5 bases, with 10 bases remaining between them. The CDR3 has 13 amino acids. Germline lookup yields CDR1 SGHTA and CDR2 FQGNSA. CDR3 amino acids: CASSFAGETEAFF. The CDR3 DNA is TGTGCCAGCAGCTTTGCCGGGGAGACTGAAGCTTTCTTT.

V and J are TRBV27 and TRBJ2-4; 7 nucleotides align to TRBD1. This CDR3 comprises 13 residues. J lost 7 bases, V lost 3 bases, and 3 bases had no gene match. Germline V CDR1 and CDR2: MNHEY, SMNVEV (reference sequence). The CDR3 DNA reads as TGTGCCAGCAGTTTTGCGACAGGGAACATTCAGTACTTC. Translated: CASSFATGNIQYF.

V gene TRBV2 combines with J gene TRBJ1-5; 7 bases align to TRBD1. Germline V gives CDR1 SNHLY, CDR2 FYNNEI. V shed 6 bases, J shed 9 bases, and the junction held 14 bases outside the gene matches. There are 15 residues in the CDR3. CDR3 loop: CASSPTRDSFGPQHF. The DNA of the CDR3 is TGTGCCAGCAGCCCGACCCGGGACAGTTTTGGGCCCCAGCATTTT.

The V gene is TRBV11-2, the J gene TRBJ2-1; 12 nucleotides line up with TRBD2. The length of the CDR3 is 19 residues. Germline-derived CDR1 and CDR2 are SGHAT and FQNNGV. Unmatched junction bases numbered 11, after V lost 5 bases and J lost 0 bases. The DNA of the CDR3 is TGTGCCAGCAGCCGGGGAAGGACTAGCGGGATGAGCTCCTACAATGAGCAGTTCTTC. This sequence encodes CASSRGRTSGMSSYNEQFF.

This chain joins TRBV4-1 and TRBJ1-2; a possible D gene is TRBD1 (5 bases). Trimming removed 1 base from V and 4 bases from J, with 7 bases in between. Germline V CDR1 and CDR2: MGHRA, YSYEKL. The CDR3 loop spans 13 amino acids. The DNA of the CDR3 is TGCGCCAGCAGCCAAGGAGACAGCTATGGCTACACCTTC. The encoded protein is CASSQGDSYGYTF.

This chain links TRBV11-3 with TRBJ2-1; TRBD2 matches at 13 bases. Germline-derived CDR1 and CDR2 are SGHNT and YENEEA. Trimming took 4 bases from V and 4 from J; bases not matched to a gene: 4. This CDR3 is built from 16 residues. The CDR3 here is CASSSWTSGGYNEQFF. Written as DNA, the CDR3 is TGTGCCAGCAGCTCCTGGACTAGCGGGGGTTACAATGAGCAGTTCTTC.

This sequence joins TRBV2 and TRBJ1-2, with D hard to call. V was cut by 5 bases and J by 5 bases, with 12 bases left in between. The length of the CDR3 is 13 residues. From germline, CDR1 is SNHLY and CDR2 FYNNEI. This CDR3 is CASSPFAQYGYTF. Here the CDR3 DNA reads TGTGCCAGCAGTCCTTTCGCCCAGTATGGCTACACCTTC. Full variable domain (missing parts from reference TRBV2 and TRBJ1-2): EPEVTQTPSHQVTQMGQEVILRCVPISNHLYFYWYRQILGQKVEFLVSFYNNEISEKSEIFDDQFSVERPDGSNFTLKIRSTKLEDSAMYFCASSPFAQYGYTFGSGTRLTVV.

The J gene is TRBJ1-2, the V gene TRBV4-1, with D tentatively TRBD1 (5 bases). Trimming stripped 0 bases from V and 6 bases from J, with 14 bases between. Germline values: CDR1 MGHRA, CDR2 YSYEKL. The CDR3 is 15 amino acids. CDR3 nucleotides: TGCGCCAGCAGCCAAGACCCCGGGACTTCGAATGGCTACACCTTC. It is translated as CASSQDPGTSNGYTF.

This clone was counted between two and nine times. V gene TRBV5-1 combines with J gene TRBJ1-5; weak D call: TRBD1 (5 bases). CDR1 is SGHRS, CDR2 YFSETQ, per germline. The CDR3 spans 15 residues. Trimming removed 6 bases from V and 1 base from J, with 14 bases in between. CDR3 nucleotide sequence: TGCGCCAGCAACCATGAAGGGGCAAGCAATCAGCCCCAGCATTTT. This sequence encodes CASNHEGASNQPQHF. Combining the CDR3 with reference TRBV5-1 and TRBJ1-5 gives the whole variable domain KAGVTQTPRYLIKTRGQQVTLSCSPISGHRSVSWYQQTPGQGLQFLFEYFSETQRNKGNFPGRFSGRQFSNSRSEMNVSTLELGDSALYLCASNHEGASNQPQHFGDGTRLSIL.

The chain links TRBV18 to TRBJ2-5, with TRBD2 matching over 8 bases. V lost 3 bases to trimming and J lost 7 bases; unmatched junction nucleotides: 13. The V gene's germline CDR1 is KGHSH and CDR2 LQKENI. The CDR3 is made up of 16 amino acids. The CDR3 DNA reads as TGTGCCAGCTCACCGCCTCAGGGACTAGGGACAAGGACCCAGTACTTC. It translates to CASSPPQGLGTRTQYF.

This chain uses TRBV4-1 with TRBJ2-7; weak D call: TRBD2 (6 bases). Germline lookup yields CDR1 MGHRA and CDR2 YSYEKL. V was shortened by 5 bases and J by 7 bases, with 12 bases between the two germline ends. The CDR3 consists of 12 residues. CDR3 sequence (DNA): TGCGCCAGCAGCGGCCGCGGGGATGAGCAGTACTTC. Translation: CASSGRGDEQYF.

The chain couples TRBV2 to TRBJ1-4; TRBD1 aligns across 10 bases. This CDR3 is built from 14 residues. Germline CDR1 SNHLY, CDR2 FYNNEI. J gave up 10 bases and V 8 bases, and 10 bases lay outside the gene matches. The CDR3 here is CASPGDRGDGKLFF. In nucleotides, the CDR3 is TGTGCCAGCCCGGGGGACAGGGGTGACGGAAAACTGTTTTTT.